Listed here are 9 T cell receptor beta chains from one sample, sequenced in a study of human T cells and chemical hapten exposure. In TCRdb, the RACE reads were re-called with MiXCR into one record per CDR3 protein. The data hold roughly 92,000 distinct CDR3 sequences, with 10% to 12% observed a single time. As to time point: patch test 2, 6 weeks after DPC sensitization. Indicated treatment: therapeutic diphenylcyclopropenone sensitization with weekly scalp DPC. The sequences come from whole blood, collected in connection with sensitization to the hapten diphenylcyclopropenone (DPC). Receptor source: a woman between 35 and 50 years old with alopecia areata. Some clones in this sample may be carry-over from other donors' samples.

This clonotype was counted between two and nine times. The gene calls are TRBV7-2 and TRBJ1-1; 9 positions agree with TRBD1. Trimming at V came to 5 bases and at J to 0 bases, leaving 4 bases not matched to a gene. Germline CDR1 SGHTA, CDR2 FQGNSA. There are 15 residues in the CDR3. CDR3 sequence reads: CASSRGTGMNTEAFF. DNA for the CDR3: TGTGCCAGCAGCAGGGGGACAGGGATGAACACTGAAGCTTTCTTT.

This clonotype was seen a few times. The V gene is TRBV9, the J gene TRBJ2-1, with 7 bases matching TRBD2. V gave up 3 bases and J gave up 7 bases; unmatched junction bases: 1. In germline, CDR1 is SGDLS, CDR2 YYNGEE. The CDR3 has 12 amino acids. CDR3 DNA sequence: TGTGCCAGCAGCGCCGGGGGGAATGAGCAGTTCTTC. Protein product: CASSAGGNEQFF. Variable domain in full (rest from reference TRBV9 and TRBJ2-1): DSGVTQTPKHLITATGQRVTLRCSPRSGDLSVYWYQQSLDQGLQFLIQYYNGEERAKGNILERFSAQQFPDLHSELNLSSLELGDSALYFCASSAGGNEQFFGPGTRLTVL.

A few counts support this clonotype. The CDR3, as DNA: TGTGCCAGCGTGGGGCGGGGTGGCACTGAAGCTTTCTTT. It is translated as CASVGRGGTEAFF. The V gene is TRBV2, the J gene TRBJ1-1, with a tentative D call TRBD1 (5 bases). The CDR3 is 13 residues long. The V and J ends lost 8 bases and 4 bases respectively, with 14 bases between them. Germline CDR1 and CDR2: SNHLY and FYNNEI. The variable domain in full, completed from reference TRBV2 and TRBJ1-1, reads EPEVTQTPSHQVTQMGQEVILRCVPISNHLYFYWYRQILGQKVEFLVSFYNNEISEKSEIFDDQFSVERPDGSNFTLKIRSTKLEDSAMYFCASVGRGGTEAFFGQGTRLTVV.

There are a few counts of this clonotype. The gene calls are TRBV28 and TRBJ2-2, with D possibly being TRBD2 (6 bases). The CDR3 is 14 amino acids. CDR1 and CDR2 (germline): MDHEN, SYDVKM. Between the trimmed V and J ends, which lost 2 bases and 5 bases, there was a span of 9 bases. This CDR3 is CASSLAGFTGELFF. CDR3 bases: TGTGCCAGCAGTTTAGCGGGGTTTACCGGGGAGCTGTTTTTT.

This clonotype was seen a few times. This rearrangement joins TRBV7-9 to TRBJ1-1; no definite D call. Germline V gives CDR1 SEHNR, CDR2 FQNEAQ (reference sequence). V was cut by 7 bases and J by 6 bases, with 18 bases left in between. The CDR3 loop spans 14 amino acids. CDR3 region: CASTPGPPDPEAFF. CDR3 coding DNA: TGTGCCAGCACCCCCGGACCGCCGGACCCTGAAGCTTTCTTT. The variable domain in full, completed from reference TRBV7-9 and TRBJ1-1, reads DTGVSQNPRHKITKRGQNVTFRCDPISEHNRLYWYRQTLGQGPEFLTYFQNEAQLEKSRLLSDRFSAERPKGSFSTLEIQRTEQGDSAMYLCASTPGPPDPEAFFGQGTRLTVV.

In its sample, this clonotype was seen a few times. The genes are TRBV5-4 and TRBJ2-1, with 14 nucleotides matching TRBD2. This CDR3 comprises 16 residues. Germline loops: CDR1 SGHNT, CDR2 YYREEE (reference sequence). The junction had 12 bases not matched to a gene; V was cut back by 4 bases and J by 12 bases. Here the CDR3 DNA reads TGTGCCAGCAGCATCACCGGGACTAGCGGGAGTGTTGGGCAGTTCTTC. It codes for CASSITGTSGSVGQFF.

V and J are TRBV11-2 and TRBJ2-5, with 8 bases identical to TRBD2. This CDR3 comprises 16 residues. Germline assignment: CDR1 SGHAT and CDR2 FQNNGV. The J segment lost 0 bases and the V segment lost 1 base, leaving 4 bases of the junction unmatched. The CDR3 nucleotides are TGTGCCAGCAGCTTAGGACCGGGAGGGTACCAAGAGACCCAGTACTTC. Protein: CASSLGPGGYQETQYF.

This clonotype was picked up a small number of times. The chain couples TRBV6-5 to TRBJ1-2; 7 bases are a match to TRBD1. This CDR3 region has 15 residues. J gave up 7 bases and V 2 bases, and 10 bases lay outside the gene matches. Germline V CDR1 and CDR2: MNHEY, SVGAGI. The CDR3 nucleotides are TGTGCCAGCAGTTACGGAATGACAGGGAGTCCTGGCTACACCTTC. Translating it yields CASSYGMTGSPGYTF.

This clonotype was observed a few times. This rearrangement joins TRBV6-6 to TRBJ1-5; no definite D call. V was trimmed by 6 bases and J by 2 bases, leaving 17 bases between them. Germline assignment: CDR1 MNHNY and CDR2 SVGAGI (reference sequence). This CDR3 is 16 amino acids long. The CDR3 coding sequence is TGTGCCAGCAGCAAAGAGAGGGCCGGGGGCAATCAGCCCCAGCATTTT. Translation gives CASSKERAGGNQPQHF.